This TCR beta chain was identified during a study of T cells in Graves' hyperthyroidism and ophthalmopathy. Study summary: Peripheral blood was acquired at first diagnosis, ahead of any therapy whatsoever.

Findings and caveats of the study: Ophthalmopathy stood apart from stable hyperthyroidism in a 13 V-J model. Before onset, ophthalmopathy was predicted by the model a median approximately 6.6 months earlier.

Amplified regions were TCR beta CDR3 sequences from RNA transcripts. The HTBI primer set served for first-round RT-PCR of the TCR CDR3. From the multiplex PCR reads, TCRdb called clonotypes with MiXCR, one entry per CDR3 protein. The sample yields 100,000 to 140,000 distinct CDR3 sequences, about 16% seen once. Per germline, CDR1 MRHNA and CDR2 SNTAGT. The CDR3 loop spans 15 amino acids. About this clonotype: What it recognizes is unknown. With a much larger clone just one base away, this may be a read error.

The receptor was derived from a woman between 50 and 59 years old with Graves' hyperthyroidism. The V and J genes are TRBV6-4 and TRBJ2-1; 9 nucleotides line up with TRBD2. The sample taken for sequencing was blood. The CDR3 DNA is TGTGTCAGCAGTGCTCTAGCGGGATCCTACAATGAGCAGTTCTTC. It translates to CVSSALAGSYNEQFF.